The T cell receptor beta chain described here comes from a study of T cell responses to AZD1222 COVID-19 vaccine. Study-wide results and limits: CD4 TCRs covered the whole spike, strongest at regions 160-218 and 743-854. Donors were mostly white British, more females; clonal diversity possibly underestimated.

The protocol was immunoSEQ multiplex PCR, while the TCRdb copy is restricted to in-frame clones and leaves out a portion. The sample holds about 50,000 clones, over 75% seen once. Remarks on this clone: The antigen is undetermined.

The receptor's source is an adult in good health. The starting material was peripheral blood, obtained on day 0 of AZD1222 vaccination.

CDR3 coding DNA: TGTGCCAGCAGCTCCGGGACTAGCGGGGGTTTCGGGGCCAACGTCCTGACTTTC. Residues: CASSSGTSGGFGANVLTF. The chain couples TRBV7-9 to TRBJ2-6; 14 nucleotides match TRBD2. The V gene end was trimmed by 4 bases and the J gene end by 4 bases; junction bases not matched to a gene: 6. Germline CDR1 reads SEHNR; CDR2 reads FQNEAQ (reference sequence). The CDR3 is 18 residues long.